The rows below give T cell receptor beta chains drawn from one sample of a study of OX40 agonist ivuxolimab in advanced cancers. TCRdb's table, derived via immunoSEQ multiplex PCR, lists solely in-frame clones and lacks some. The table records about 150,000 clones, 90% to 95% of them present only once. Material: CD4+ or CD8+ T cells sorted from blood, obtained in a trial of the OX40 agonist ivuxolimab. All receptors derive from an adult with an advanced solid tumor such as melanoma, head and neck, liver or kidney cancer. CDR3s include the opening cysteine and the closing phenylalanine or tryptophan. The order of the fields is J gene, V gene, D gene, clone size, CDR3 protein, CDR3 DNA. A D gene is named only where the DNA matches it firmly. The listing skips clone size in some rows; elsewhere it reads once, few, many or a size class.

>TRBJ1-5|TRBV5-1|.|.
CASSWGGGGNQPQHF
TGCGCCAGCAGCTGGGGTGGGGGCGGCAATCAGCCCCAGCATTTT
>TRBJ1-3|TRBV5-6|.|once
CASSFYDFSGNTIYF
TGTGCCAGCAGCTTTTATGATTTCTCTGGAAACACCATATATTTT
>TRBJ2-1|TRBV7-2|TRBD2|.
CASSLLPSGRATDYNEQFF
TGTGCCAGCAGCTTACTCCCTAGCGGGAGGGCCACAGACTACAATGAGCAGTTCTTC
>TRBJ1-2|TRBV10-3|.|.
CAISESGGLYGYTF
TGTGCCATCAGTGAGTCGGGCGGACTCTATGGCTACACCTTC
>TRBJ1-1|TRBV10-2|.|.
CASSEEGRGTEAFF
TGCGCCAGCAGTGAGGAAGGGAGGGGGACTGAAGCTTTCTTT
>TRBJ1-5|TRBV5-1|TRBD1|.
CASRPGTGGLPQHF
TGCGCCAGCAGACCCGGGACAGGGGGCTTGCCCCAGCATTTT
>TRBJ2-2|TRBV5-1|.|.
CASSLGNTGELFF
TGCGCCAGCAGCTTGGGAAACACCGGGGAGCTGTTTTTT
>TRBJ1-2|TRBV9|.|.
CASSPNLIDYGYTF
TGTGCCAGCAGCCCCAATCTCATTGACTATGGCTACACCTTC
>TRBJ1-2|TRBV27|.|.
CASSPGGSRANYGYTF
TGTGCCAGCAGCCCCGGAGGGTCCAGGGCTAACTATGGCTACACCTTC
>TRBJ2-3|TRBV4-3|TRBD2|.
CASSQEGIAGLAGGDTQYF
TGCGCCAGCAGCCAAGAAGGGATAGCGGGCCTAGCGGGGGGAGATACGCAGTATTTT
>TRBJ1-5|TRBV19|.|.
CASSGSFVNSNQPQHF
TGTGCCAGTAGTGGCAGCTTCGTCAATAGCAATCAGCCCCAGCATTTT
>TRBJ1-1|TRBV4-1|.|.
CASSRTGPGEAFF
TGCGCCAGCAGCCGAACAGGGCCAGGTGAAGCTTTCTTT
>TRBJ2-1|TRBV5-1|TRBD2|.
CASSLWGLADEQFF
TGCGCCAGCAGCCTTTGGGGACTAGCGGATGAGCAGTTCTTC
>TRBJ2-7|TRBV27|.|.
CASSLTGKNEQYF
TGTGCCAGCAGTTTAACAGGGAAAAACGAGCAGTACTTC
>TRBJ2-2|TRBV5-6|.|.
CASSLYRVIGELFF
TGTGCCAGCAGCTTGTACAGAGTAATAGGGGAGCTGTTTTTT
>TRBJ2-5|TRBV19|TRBD2|.
CASSQSGSETQYF
TGTGCCAGTAGCCAGAGCGGGAGTGAGACCCAGTACTTC